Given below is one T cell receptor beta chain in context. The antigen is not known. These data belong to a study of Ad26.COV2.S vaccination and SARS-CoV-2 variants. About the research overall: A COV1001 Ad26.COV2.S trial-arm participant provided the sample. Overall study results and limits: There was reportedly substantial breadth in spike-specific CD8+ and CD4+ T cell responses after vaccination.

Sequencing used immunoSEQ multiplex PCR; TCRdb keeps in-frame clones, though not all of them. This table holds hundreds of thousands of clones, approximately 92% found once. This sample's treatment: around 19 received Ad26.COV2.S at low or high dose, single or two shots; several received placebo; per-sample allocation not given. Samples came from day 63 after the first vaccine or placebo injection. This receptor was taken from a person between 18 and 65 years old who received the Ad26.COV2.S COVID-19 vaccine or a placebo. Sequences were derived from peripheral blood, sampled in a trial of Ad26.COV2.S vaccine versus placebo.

CDR3: CASSENSGQAYSPLHF. In DNA, the CDR3 is TGTGCCAGCAGTGAAAACTCGGGGCAGGCATATTCACCCCTCCACTTT. The chain couples TRBV6-1 to TRBJ1-6; D is perhaps TRBD1 (5 bases). V was pared by 2 bases and J by 8 bases, with 16 bases between. This CDR3 is built from 16 residues. The germline V gene encodes CDR1 MNHNS and CDR2 SASEGT.